These 10 T cell receptor beta chains share one sample of origin, sequenced in a study of tumor-infiltrating lymphocytes in localized non-small cell lung cancer. The protocol was immunoSEQ multiplex PCR, while the TCRdb copy is restricted to in-frame clones and leaves out a portion. In the table there are approximately 16,000 clones, about 42% of which are singletons. The sequenced sample was lung tumor tissue. The receptors were gathered from a human donor with non-small cell lung cancer.

By share, this clone ranks as medium-sized. V gene TRBV20-1 combines with J gene TRBJ1-1; perhaps TRBD1 as D (5 bases). Per germline, CDR1 DFQATT and CDR2 SNEGSKA (reference sequence). The CDR3 spans 11 residues. The V end was cut by 1 base, the J end by 7 bases, with 7 bases between. The CDR3 loop reads CSARAGREAFF. The DNA for the CDR3 is TGCAGTGCTAGAGCAGGGCGTGAAGCTTTCTTT.

This clone was seen a few times. The V and J genes are TRBV2 and TRBJ1-5, with D unclear. Trimming took off 7 bases at V and 0 bases at J, with 7 bases between the two ends. Germline CDR1 reads SNHLY; CDR2 reads FYNNEI. The CDR3 has 13 amino acids. The CDR3 reads CASKADSNQPQHF. The CDR3 coding sequence is TGTGCCAGCAAGGCAGATAGCAATCAGCCCCAGCATTTT.

A few counts support this clone. The V call is TRBV9, the J call TRBJ2-7; 11 bases match TRBD2. The CDR3 has 14 residues. Losses at the gene ends were 2 bases for V and 3 bases for J; bases not matched to a gene: 1. The germline gives CDR1 SGDLS, CDR2 YYNGEE. The CDR3 nucleotides read TGTGCCAGCAGCGTTAGCGGGGGGGTCTACGAGCAGTACTTC. It codes for CASSVSGGVYEQYF.

J is TRBJ2-3 and V is TRBV2; no firm D call. The CDR3 contains 13 residues. Germline loops: CDR1 SNHLY, CDR2 FYNNEI. V was shortened by 4 bases and J by 3 bases, with 8 bases between the two germline ends. CDR3 sequence reads: CASSVLRTDTQYF. Written as DNA, the CDR3 is TGTGCCAGCAGTGTATTAAGGACAGATACGCAGTATTTT.

This chain joins TRBV7-2 and TRBJ1-3; 10 bases agree with TRBD1. Germline V CDR1 and CDR2: SGHTA, FQGNSA. The CDR3 is made up of 16 amino acids. With V trimmed by 5 bases and J by 4 bases, 8 bases remained unmatched. The DNA of the CDR3 is TGTGCCAGCAGCCCTTCGACAGGGGGCGAAGGAAACACCATATATTTT. Its protein product is CASSPSTGGEGNTIYF.

The chain employs TRBV25-1 and TRBJ1-2; tentatively, D is TRBD1 (6 bases). The CDR3 runs to 15 residues. Trimming stripped 3 bases from V and 2 bases from J, with 13 bases between. From germline, CDR1 is MGHDK and CDR2 SYGVNS. The CDR3 bases are TGTGCCAGCAGTGAGGGGCCAGGGGCGAACTATGGCTACACCTTC. It codes for CASSEGPGANYGYTF.

The chain joins TRBV6-6 to TRBJ1-3, with unresolved D. Trimming shortened V by 7 bases and J by 0 bases, and 13 bases separated the two germline ends. There are 15 residues in the CDR3. The germline V gene encodes CDR1 MNHNY and CDR2 SVGAGI (reference sequence). The CDR3 sequence: CASKRRRYSGNTIYF. CDR3 nucleotides: TGTGCCAGCAAACGCAGGCGATACTCTGGAAACACCATATATTTT.

This chain uses TRBV7-8 with TRBJ1-2; D might be TRBD1 (6 bases). V was trimmed by 5 bases and J by 4 bases, leaving 23 bases between them. Germline V gene lookup returns CDR1 SGHVS and CDR2 FQNEAQ. The CDR3 has 17 amino acids. The CDR3 DNA follows: TGTGCCAGCAGCCCCTCCGGGGGCGGCAATCGCCTCTATGGCTACACCTTC. As protein: CASSPSGGGNRLYGYTF.

The CDR3 is CASHRTSAEAFF. CDR3 nucleotides: TGTGCCAGCCACCGGACGTCAGCTGAAGCTTTCTTT. The V call is TRBV6-6, the J call TRBJ1-1; no reliable D call. Germline V gene data show CDR1 as MNHNY and CDR2 as SVGAGI (reference sequence). Trimming shortened V by 8 bases and J by 6 bases, and 13 bases separated the two germline ends. The CDR3 is 12 amino acids.

This chain connects TRBV2 to TRBJ1-2; D gene uncertain. The CDR3 loop spans 11 amino acids. In germline, CDR1 is SNHLY, CDR2 FYNNEI. V lost 7 bases and J lost 3, with 6 bases in between. CDR3 sequence (DNA): TGTGCCAGCAAGTTTGACTATGGCTACACCTTC. This codes for CASKFDYGYTF.